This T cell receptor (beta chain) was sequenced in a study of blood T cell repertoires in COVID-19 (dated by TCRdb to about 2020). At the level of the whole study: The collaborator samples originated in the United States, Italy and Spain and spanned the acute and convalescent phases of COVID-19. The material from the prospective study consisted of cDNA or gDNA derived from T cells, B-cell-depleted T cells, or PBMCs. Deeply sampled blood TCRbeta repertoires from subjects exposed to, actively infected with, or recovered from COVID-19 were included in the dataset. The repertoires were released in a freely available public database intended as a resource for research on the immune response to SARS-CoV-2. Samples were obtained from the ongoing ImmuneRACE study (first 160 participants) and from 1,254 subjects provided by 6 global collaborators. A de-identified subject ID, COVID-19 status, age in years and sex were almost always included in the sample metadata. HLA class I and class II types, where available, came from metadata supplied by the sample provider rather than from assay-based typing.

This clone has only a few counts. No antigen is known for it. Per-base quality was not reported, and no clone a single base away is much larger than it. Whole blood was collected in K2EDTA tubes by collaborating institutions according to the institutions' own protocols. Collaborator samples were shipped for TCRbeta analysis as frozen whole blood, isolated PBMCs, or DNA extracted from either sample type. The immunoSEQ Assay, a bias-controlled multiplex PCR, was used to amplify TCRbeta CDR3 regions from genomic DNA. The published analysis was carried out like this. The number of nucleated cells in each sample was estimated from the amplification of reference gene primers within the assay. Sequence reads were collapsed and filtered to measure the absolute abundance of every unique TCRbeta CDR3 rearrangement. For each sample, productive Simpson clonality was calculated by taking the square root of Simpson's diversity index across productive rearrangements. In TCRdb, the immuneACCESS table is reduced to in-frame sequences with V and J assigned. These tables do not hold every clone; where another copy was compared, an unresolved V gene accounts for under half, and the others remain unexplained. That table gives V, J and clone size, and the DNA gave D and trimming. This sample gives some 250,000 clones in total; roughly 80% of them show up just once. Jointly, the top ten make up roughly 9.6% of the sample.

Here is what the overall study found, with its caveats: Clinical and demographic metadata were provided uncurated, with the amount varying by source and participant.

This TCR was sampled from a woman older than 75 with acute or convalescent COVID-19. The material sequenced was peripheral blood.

The DNA reads as follows: TGTGCCAGCTCACCTCCGACAGGGGCCACTGAAGCTTTCTTT. It translates as CASSPPTGATEAFF. This chain joins TRBV18 to TRBJ1-1; TRBD1 fits 8 bases in the junction. The junction shows trimming of 3 bases on V and 4 bases on J, and the gene matches do not reach 4 bases of it. The germline V gene specifies KGHSH as CDR1 and LQKENI as CDR2. The CDR3 measures 14 amino acids from cysteine to phenylalanine. The only DNA kept is the CDR3, 42 bases in frame from the first base.